Listed below are T cell receptor beta chains from one sample, sequenced in a study of T cell changes during pregnancy in multiple sclerosis. TCRdb's copy holds only in-frame clones and misses some; the assay was immunoSEQ multiplex PCR. There are tens of thousands of clones in the sample; around 93% occur only once, and more than 2% lies in the top ten. Sequenced here: peripheral blood, sampled in the second trimester of pregnancy. The receptors stem from a female donor with multiple sclerosis, enrolled in a pregnancy study. Both conserved end residues are part of each CDR3. Each record gives: V gene, clone size, J gene, D gene, CDR3 protein, CDR3 DNA. D genes are given only for firm matches. Clone size appears in some rows only: once, few, many, or a class for an expanded clone.

TRBV6-5	NA	TRBJ2-1	TRBD1	CASSYSGQHIFNEQFF	TGTGCCAGCAGTTACTCGGGACAGCATATATTCAATGAGCAGTTCTTC
TRBV9	NA	TRBJ2-1	TRBD2	CASSPRLAGGQSEQFF	TGTGCCAGCAGCCCTCGACTAGCGGGGGGGCAAAGTGAGCAGTTCTTC
TRBV30	NA	TRBJ2-1	TRBD2	CAWSPPGGEQFF	TGTGCCTGGAGTCCGCCGGGGGGTGAGCAGTTCTTC
TRBV5-1	NA	TRBJ2-5	TRBD1	CASSLAGTGETQYF	TGCGCCAGCAGCTTGGCCGGGACAGGGGAGACCCAGTACTTC
TRBV10-3	NA	TRBJ1-1	TRBD1	CATLDRANTEAFF	TGTGCCACCTTGGACAGGGCAAACACTGAAGCTTTCTTT
TRBV5-1	NA	TRBJ2-7	NA	CASSPGDSSYEQYF	TGCGCCAGCAGCCCGGGGGACAGCTCCTACGAGCAGTACTTC
TRBV7-2	once	TRBJ2-7	NA	CASSRPRDREAAYEQYF	TGTGCCAGCAGCCGCCCCCGAGACAGGGAGGCCGCCTACGAGCAGTACTTC
TRBV4-1	NA	TRBJ1-5	NA	CASSQGGASNQPQHF	TGCGCCAGCAGCCAAGGTGGGGCCAGCAATCAGCCCCAGCATTTT
TRBV19	NA	TRBJ1-4	NA	CASSIGQGFRANEKLFF	TGTGCCAGTAGTATCGGGCAGGGGTTTCGGGCTAATGAAAAACTGTTTTTT
TRBV9	NA	TRBJ2-1	NA	CASSPTWLARDHEQFF	TGTGCCAGCAGCCCCACGTGGCTAGCGAGAGACCATGAGCAGTTCTTC
TRBV28	NA	TRBJ1-2	TRBD1	CASSPTGGVYGYTF	TGTGCCAGCAGTCCGACAGGGGGCGTCTATGGCTACACCTTC
TRBV2	NA	TRBJ2-2	NA	CASRRFENTGELFF	TGTGCCAGCAGGAGATTCGAGAACACCGGGGAGCTGTTTTTT
TRBV5-1	NA	TRBJ1-5	NA	CASSLDGGNQPQHF	TGCGCCAGCAGCTTGGATGGGGGGAATCAGCCCCAGCATTTT
TRBV7-3	NA	TRBJ2-5	TRBD2	CASSKNGPDEVAGGKETQYF	TGTGCCAGCAGCAAAAACGGCCCCGACGAGGTAGCGGGGGGAAAGGAGACCCAGTACTTC
TRBV6-1	few	TRBJ1-1	TRBD1	CASTTTGTGNTEAFF	TGTGCCAGCACCACGACAGGGACAGGTAACACTGAAGCTTTCTTT
TRBV6-5	NA	TRBJ1-2	NA	CASSYSGAMGYTF	TGTGCCAGCAGTTACTCGGGGGCTATGGGCTACACCTTC
TRBV5-6	NA	TRBJ1-6	NA	CASSLFQSYNSPLHF	TGTGCCAGCAGCTTGTTCCAGTCCTATAATTCACCCCTCCACTTT
TRBV19	NA	TRBJ2-7	TRBD2	CASSLAGITYEQYF	TGTGCCAGTAGTCTAGCGGGAATAACCTACGAGCAGTACTTC
TRBV7-2	NA	TRBJ2-7	NA	CASSLFNRASSYEQYF	TGTGCCAGCAGCTTATTTAACAGGGCAAGCTCCTACGAGCAGTACTTC
TRBV7-6	NA	TRBJ1-1	NA	CASSLVGSGGLNTEAFF	TGTGCCAGCAGCTTAGTAGGGAGTGGGGGGTTGAACACTGAAGCTTTCTTT
TRBV5-1	few	TRBJ1-6	NA	CASSLDAGSYNSPLHF	TGCGCCAGCAGCTTGGATGCAGGGTCCTATAATTCACCCCTCCACTTT
TRBV6-5	once	TRBJ2-3	NA	CASSYPNTPDTQYF	TGTGCCAGCAGTTACCCGAACACGCCAGATACGCAGTATTTT
TRBV6-1	NA	TRBJ2-1	TRBD2	CASSELAGGSYNEQFF	TGTGCCAGCAGTGAGTTAGCGGGGGGCTCCTACAATGAGCAGTTCTTC
TRBV7-3	NA	TRBJ2-1	TRBD1	CASSEDRGPSSYNEQFF	TGTGCCAGCAGCGAGGACAGGGGCCCGAGCTCCTACAATGAGCAGTTCTTC
TRBV4-2	NA	TRBJ1-6	TRBD1	CASSQDLRGHNSPLHF	TGTGCCAGCAGCCAAGATCTCAGGGGGCATAATTCACCCCTCCACTTT
TRBV28	NA	TRBJ1-5	NA	CASSLRAGWSNQPQHF	TGTGCCAGCAGTTTAAGGGCAGGGTGGAGCAATCAGCCCCAGCATTTT
TRBV9	NA	TRBJ2-2	TRBD1	CASSGQGALTGELFF	TGTGCCAGCAGCGGACAGGGGGCGCTTACCGGGGAGCTGTTTTTT
TRBV18	once	TRBJ1-3	NA	CASSLNRGDENRNTIYF	TGTGCCAGCTCACTGAACCGGGGGGACGAAAACCGAAACACCATATATTTT
TRBV6-1	NA	TRBJ1-1	TRBD1	CASSAVTGGTEAFF	TGTGCCAGCAGTGCGGTGACAGGGGGGACTGAAGCTTTCTTT
TRBV10-1	NA	TRBJ1-3	NA	CASSESTRNSGNTIYF	TGCGCCAGCAGTGAGTCGACTCGGAACTCTGGAAACACCATATATTTT
TRBV6-4	NA	TRBJ2-1	NA	CASSELQGGYNEQFF	TGTGCCAGCAGTGAACTACAGGGCGGTTACAATGAGCAGTTCTTC
TRBV7-2	NA	TRBJ1-2	TRBD1	CASTRQGYYGYTF	TGTGCCAGCACCCGACAGGGTTACTATGGCTACACCTTC